This record covers a single TCR beta chain. The CDR3 is made up of 14 amino acids. Germline V gives CDR1 SGHAT, CDR2 FQNNGV. Trimming stripped 4 bases from V and 10 bases from J, with 19 bases between. This record belongs to a study of blood T cell repertoires in COVID-19. Study details: COVID-19 samples from acute and convalescent phases originated in the United States, Italy and Spain. The analysed material was cDNA or gDNA that came from T cells, B-cell-depleted T cells, or PBMCs.

Original handling: From reference gene primer amplification, estimates of nucleated cell counts were derived. Libraries were prepared by immunoSEQ multiplex PCR; TCRdb keeps only in-frame clonotypes and omits some of them. Clonal size and the V and J genes are those of that table, whereas D and trimming came from the DNA. The sample yields about 72,000 clones, around 85% seen once. The chain links TRBV11-2 to TRBJ1-1; no reliable D call. The clonotype originates from a woman aged 80 or over with active or convalescent COVID-19. The sample comprised peripheral blood. This chain's CDR3 is CASSYLPSPEPAFF. The CDR3 region has the DNA TGTGCCAGCAGCTACCTCCCCTCTCCCGAGCCAGCTTTCTTT.